The 21 T cell receptor beta chains in this list originate from one sample, sequenced in a study of cytomegalovirus exposure and HLA in healthy donors. Primers: 60 Vbeta forward and 13 Jbeta reverse. Repertoires were generated with immunoSEQ multiplex PCR, while TCRdb's copy carries only in-frame clones and drops some. The sample consists of 150,000 to 200,000 clones, around 74% of them appearing once. Material: PBMCs. The origin of the receptors is a female donor in good health and CMV-seronegative.

The CDR3 loop reads CASSYSWGETNEKLFF. The CDR3 nucleotides are TGTGCCAGCAGTTACTCTTGGGGGGAAACTAATGAAAAACTGTTTTTT. V gene TRBV6-5 combines with J gene TRBJ1-4; possibly TRBD1 for D (5 bases). V lost 0 bases to trimming and J lost 1 base, with 9 bases between them. The CDR3 extends over 16 amino acids. Germline V gives CDR1 MNHEY, CDR2 SVGAGI.

V usage is TRBV5-4 and J usage is TRBJ1-2; TRBD1 might be the D (5 bases). Trimming removed 0 bases at V and 4 bases at J, with 10 bases between. Germline lookup yields CDR1 SGHNT and CDR2 YYREEE (reference sequence). The CDR3 covers 14 residues. This CDR3 is CASSLGGESYGYTF. DNA for the CDR3: TGTGCCAGCAGCTTGGGGGGCGAAAGCTATGGCTACACCTTC.

The chain couples TRBV6-5 to TRBJ2-1; 9 positions match TRBD1. Germline CDR1 reads MNHEY; CDR2 reads SVGAGI. This CDR3 is built from 15 residues. Trimming took 6 bases from V and 7 from J; bases not matched to a gene: 10. The CDR3, as DNA: TGTGCCAGCAGGTACCGGACAGGGGTTATGAATGAGCAGTTCTTC. Amino acids: CASRYRTGVMNEQFF.

The chain's CDR3 is CASSAGGDNTEAFF. CDR3 DNA: TGTGCCAGCAGCGCAGGGGGAGATAACACTGAAGCTTTCTTT. This chain links TRBV5-4 with TRBJ1-1; 7 nucleotides align to TRBD1. The CDR3 is made up of 14 amino acids. Losses at the gene ends were 4 bases for V and 2 bases for J; bases not matched to a gene: 5. Germline CDR1 SGHNT, CDR2 YYREEE (reference sequence).

The V call is TRBV7-2, the J call TRBJ2-1, with TRBD2 matching over 9 bases. V gave up 3 bases and J gave up 4 bases; unmatched junction bases: 4. The CDR3 has 15 amino acids. In germline, CDR1 is SGHTA, CDR2 FQGNSA. Here the CDR3 reads CASSFIAGEYNEQFF. Here the CDR3 DNA reads TGTGCCAGCAGCTTTATAGCGGGAGAATACAATGAGCAGTTCTTC.

The chain joins TRBV7-2 to TRBJ2-2, with 12 bases fitting TRBD2. Per the germline V gene, CDR1 is SGHTA and CDR2 is FQGNSA. V shed 5 bases, J shed 0 bases, and the junction held 4 bases outside the gene matches. This CDR3 spans 17 amino acids. The DNA for the CDR3 is TGTGCCAGCAGCCGACTAGCGGGAGCCGCGAACACCGGGGAGCTGTTTTTT. Translated, it gives CASSRLAGAANTGELFF.

The chain is built from TRBV11-2 and TRBJ2-5, with TRBD2 matching 13 bases. V shed 4 bases and J 5 bases; nucleotides not matched to a gene: 7. Germline V CDR1 and CDR2: SGHAT, FQNNGV. There are 16 residues in the CDR3. CDR3 coding DNA: TGTGCCAGCAGCTCGGGACTAGCGGGATGGGAGGAGACCCAGTACTTC. It is translated as CASSSGLAGWEETQYF. Full variable domain (outside the CDR3, taken from reference TRBV11-2 and TRBJ2-5): EAGVAQSPRYKIIEKRQSVAFWCNPISGHATLYWYQQILGQGPKLLIQFQNNGVVDDSQLPKDRFSAERLKGVDSTLKIQPAKLEDSAVYLCASSSGLAGWEETQYFGPGTRLLVL.

This clone appeared once. The chain employs TRBV14 and TRBJ1-5; the match to TRBD1 covers 10 bases. The CDR3 has 16 residues. Germline lookup yields CDR1 SGHDN and CDR2 FVKESK. V shed 4 bases, J shed 2 bases, and the junction held 5 bases outside the gene matches. The CDR3 protein is CASSRAGQGGNQPQHF. In DNA, the CDR3 is TGTGCCAGCAGCCGAGCCGGACAGGGGGGCAATCAGCCCCAGCATTTT.

The chain employs TRBV27 and TRBJ1-3; 7 bases agree with TRBD1. Unmatched junction bases numbered 8, after V lost 5 bases and J lost 1 base. The germline V gene has CDR1 MNHEY and CDR2 SMNVEV (reference sequence). The CDR3 loop spans 16 amino acids. The CDR3 region has the DNA TGTGCCAGCAGTCCTAGACAGGGTAGTTCTGGAAACACCATATATTTT. It specifies CASSPRQGSSGNTIYF.

This clone was seen a few times. The sample holds other DNA sequences that translate to the same CDR3. The chain uses TRBV30 and TRBJ2-7; D gene uncertain. The CDR3 length is 11 residues. Per the germline V gene, CDR1 is GTSNPN and CDR2 is SVGIG (reference sequence). V lost 3 bases and J lost 0, with 3 bases in between. CDR3 sequence: CAWSLSYEQYF. CDR3 nucleotide sequence: TGTGCCTGGAGCCTCTCCTACGAGCAGTACTTC.

The rearrangement joins TRBV30 to TRBJ2-2; no firm D call. Looked up from germline, CDR1 is GTSNPN and CDR2 is SVGIG (reference sequence). V was pared by 3 bases and J by 3 bases, with 5 bases between. The CDR3 runs to 12 residues. The CDR3 region has the DNA TGTGCCTGGAGGCCGGACACCGGGGAGCTGTTTTTT. Amino acids: CAWRPDTGELFF.

CDR3 DNA: TGTGCCAGCAGCGGTACCGGGCTAGCGGGCACTGAAGCTTTCTTT. Encoded protein: CASSGTGLAGTEAFF. The J gene is TRBJ1-1, the V gene TRBV5-6, with D uncertain. The germline V and J ends were trimmed by 4 bases and 4 bases, with 17 bases remaining between them. The CDR3 runs 15 residues. The germline V gene has CDR1 SGHDT and CDR2 YYEEEE.

In this sample, this clone turned up once. The V gene is TRBV9, the J gene TRBJ2-3, with no clear D. The CDR3 loop spans 14 amino acids. Trimming shortened V by 0 bases and J by 6 bases, and 11 bases separated the two germline ends. Germline values: CDR1 SGDLS, CDR2 YYNGEE. CDR3 amino acids: CASSVAPVEDTQYF. The CDR3 nucleotides read TGTGCCAGCAGCGTAGCTCCGGTCGAGGATACGCAGTATTTT.

This clone appeared once. The rearrangement links TRBV4-1 to TRBJ1-2; possible D gene TRBD1, 5 bases. Deletions cut 6 bases from V and 4 bases from J, with 15 bases between. The CDR3 has 14 residues. Per the germline V gene, CDR1 is MGHRA and CDR2 is YSYEKL. CDR3 in DNA: TGCGCCAGCAGTGACAGAACCTACGCCTATGGCTACACCTTC. It encodes CASSDRTYAYGYTF.

The chain combines TRBV29-1 with TRBJ2-5; TRBD1 might be the D (5 bases). Per germline, CDR1 SQVTM and CDR2 ANQGSEA. V gave up 3 bases and J gave up 2 bases, with 10 bases separating them. This CDR3 contains 13 residues. CDR3 sequence: CSVELRQQETQYF. The CDR3 coding sequence is TGCAGCGTTGAGTTGCGACAGCAAGAGACCCAGTACTTC.

The chain couples TRBV18 to TRBJ2-5, with TRBD1 as a possible D gene (6 bases). The V end was cut by 0 bases, the J end by 1 base, with 9 bases between. This CDR3 contains 15 residues. Per germline, CDR1 KGHSH and CDR2 LQKENI. CDR3 bases: TGTGCCAGCTCACCACCGGGGACACGCCAAGAGACCCAGTACTTC. Protein product: CASSPPGTRQETQYF. Supplemented by reference TRBV18 and TRBJ2-5, the full variable domain reads NAGVMQNPRHLVRRRGQEARLRCSPMKGHSHVYWYRQLPEEGLKFMVYLQKENIIDESGMPKERFSAEFPKEGPSILRIQQVVRGDSAAYFCASSPPGTRQETQYFGPGTRLLVL.

The V gene is TRBV12-5, the J gene TRBJ1-5; D might be TRBD1 (5 bases). Per germline, CDR1 LGHNT and CDR2 FRNRAP. Trimming stripped 1 base from V and 3 bases from J, with 7 bases between. This CDR3 region has 14 residues. CDR3 sequence (DNA): TGTGCTAGTGGTTTGGGCAGGGACAATCAGCCCCAGCATTTT. It translates to CASGLGRDNQPQHF.

V is TRBV7-9 and J is TRBJ1-1; a possible D gene is TRBD1 (5 bases). Germline V gene data show CDR1 as SEHNR and CDR2 as FQNEAQ (reference sequence). This CDR3 has 14 residues. Trimming took off 2 bases at V and 6 bases at J, with 13 bases between the two ends. The DNA of the CDR3 is TGTGCCAGCAGCTTATGGGGCCCGAAGGCTGAAGCTTTCTTT. It is translated as CASSLWGPKAEAFF.

This rearrangement joins TRBV10-3 to TRBJ2-1; 13 nucleotides align to TRBD2. The ends lost 3 bases at V and 0 bases at J; junction bases unmatched: 11. Looked up from germline, CDR1 is ENHRY and CDR2 is SYGVKD. The CDR3 is 20 residues long. The chain's CDR3 is CAISDAGTSGIAGSYNEQFF. The CDR3 nucleotides are TGTGCCATCAGTGATGCCGGGACTAGCGGGATCGCCGGCTCCTACAATGAGCAGTTCTTC.

The chain employs TRBV27 and TRBJ2-7; TRBD2 is a possible D gene (6 bases). The V end was cut by 7 bases, the J end by 6 bases, with 16 bases between. The CDR3 totals 13 residues. Looked up from germline, CDR1 is MNHEY and CDR2 is SMNVEV (reference sequence). CDR3 in amino acids: CASTTLMGGEQYF. The CDR3 DNA is TGTGCCAGCACAACTTTAATGGGAGGCGAGCAGTACTTC.

This clone came up once. J is TRBJ1-1 and V is TRBV4-1; 8 bases are a match to TRBD1. V lost 1 base and J lost 4; bases outside the gene matches: 8. Germline V gives CDR1 MGHRA, CDR2 YSYEKL. The CDR3 extends over 16 amino acids. Here the CDR3 DNA reads TGCGCCAGCAGCCAAGGGCAGGGGGCCCTCGGCACTGAAGCTTTCTTT. Translating it yields CASSQGQGALGTEAFF.